This TCR beta chain was captured by sequencing in a study of PD-1 blockade in classical Hodgkin lymphoma (dated by TCRdb to between 2020 and 2021). Regarding the complete study: Nivolumab dosing was 3 mg/kg intravenously every 2 weeks, continuing until either disease progression or unacceptable toxicity. A peripheral blood immune signature of response to PD-1 blockade in classical Hodgkin lymphoma was defined using TCR beta sequencing and CyTOF. On the study overall, not on this receptor specifically: Trial patients achieving complete response had baseline diversity similar to newly diagnosed patients, whereas partial responders and progressors had significantly lower diversity. Baseline TCR diversity was reported to be lower in newly diagnosed patients than in healthy donors and to be lower still in relapsed/refractory patients. CD4+ but not CD8+ TCR diversity rose significantly by C4D1 (p=0.0027 vs p=0.16), most apparent in complete responders (p=0.02). The study was restricted to a single clinical trial cohort, and the causes of repertoire differences, possibly disease activity or prior therapy, were left undefined. Diversity was lower in patients who began nivolumab less than 1 year after ASCT, so these patients were left out of later analyses to avoid confounding by immune reconstitution.

As for this clone: The clone's antigen remains unknown. No much larger clonotype is one base removed from it; base qualities were not supplied.

In the paper's terms, the time point label means: cycle 2 day 1 (C2D1) of nivolumab. Relapse after autologous stem cell transplantation had occurred in all trial patients, and cohorts A, B and C were distinguished by prior brentuximab vedotin exposure. The trial cohort included more than 55 patients with relapsed/refractory classical Hodgkin lymphoma, and each patient had a best overall response of complete response, partial response or progressive disease. Single-agent nivolumab was administered to trial patients in the multi-cohort phase II CheckMate 205 trial. An independent review committee assessed best overall response by applying the 2007 International Working Group response criteria. Trial PBMCs were obtained immediately prior to nivolumab initiation (C1D1) and on therapy at cycle 2 day 1 and cycle 4 day 1. After peripheral blood was drawn into 8 mL Vacutainer Cell Preparation Tubes, PBMCs were isolated by centrifugation and then cryopreserved.

The Qiagen DNeasy kit was used to extract genomic DNA both from unsorted PBMCs and from the negatively selected CD4+ and CD8+ fractions. Using primers that anneal to V and J segments, immunoSEQ multiplex PCR amplified the TCR beta CDR3 regions. Amplification bias was minimized using a synthetic immune receptor repertoire, and residual bias was removed computationally after sequencing. In the original analysis: Custom Python scripts were used to quantify repertoire diversity as the Shannon entropy index. Unsorted, CD4+ and CD8+ repertoires were analyzed separately, except in combined analyses where CD4+ and CD8+ sequences were merged in silico. Clonal expansion was defined as a frequency increase of at least 2-fold after treatment compared with C1D1, and clones undetected at baseline were assigned a pseudocount of 0.5. Singleton clones were defined as clones with 0 or 1 copy at C1D1, and non-singleton clones were defined as clones with 2 or more copies. By matching protein sequences in sorted samples from the same patient, clones expanded in unsorted samples were annotated as CD4+, CD8+ or unknown. Diversity changes from C1D1 to C4D1 were tested in paired samples using Wilcoxon tests. The table was pulled from immuneACCESS by TCRdb, which kept in-frame rearrangements only. Such tables lose some clones; where checked, under half of the loss comes from unresolved V genes, and the rest has no known cause. D and trimming come from the DNA, and the V and J calls and clone size come from that table. This sample gives 20,000 to 30,000 clones in total; 81% of them show up just once. Of the sample, about 20% is held by the ten largest clones.

The TCR sequence derives from a human donor with classical Hodgkin lymphoma. This material consisted of peripheral blood mononuclear cells (PBMCs), taken before the second cycle of nivolumab.

The DNA reads TGTGCCAGCACAGTTTGGGGAGGCGACACTGAAGCTTTCTTT. Translation gives CASTVWGGDTEAFF. In this chain, TRBV28 is recombined with TRBJ1-1, with the D gene uncertain. Deletion took 7 bases off V and 3 bases off J, with a span of 15 bases between the germline ends. CDR1 and CDR2 (MDHEN, SYDVKM) derive from the germline V gene. Inclusive of the bounding cysteine and phenylalanine, the CDR3 is 14 residues long. The DNA shown is the 42-base CDR3, in frame from base 1.